These T cell receptor beta chains were read from a single sample in a study of blood T cells in healthy people across ages. Using its own MiXCR run on the 5' RACE reads, TCRdb lists one record per CDR3 protein. This table holds about 1.7 million distinct CDR3 sequences, about 28% found once. The sequenced material came from blood. The receptors were sampled from a woman under 40 in good health. The CDR3 runs from the conserved cysteine through the conserved F or W. Fields, in order: D gene, V gene, clone size, J gene, CDR3 protein, CDR3 DNA. D genes are given only for firm matches. Size values are once, few and many counts, or a class for expanded clones, and some rows have none.

D gene: .; V gene: TRBV10-2; clone size: many; J gene: TRBJ2-7; CDR3 protein: CASSESSSSYEQYF; CDR3 DNA: TGCGCCAGCAGTGAGAGTTCTAGTTCCTACGAGCAGTACTTC
D gene: TRBD1; V gene: TRBV18; clone size: .; J gene: TRBJ1-5; CDR3 protein: CASSPRQGERNQPQHF; CDR3 DNA: TGTGCCAGCTCACCACGACAGGGCGAGAGGAATCAGCCCCAGCATTTT
D gene: TRBD2; V gene: TRBV11-3; clone size: .; J gene: TRBJ2-1; CDR3 protein: CASSSGTSGGVNEQFF; CDR3 DNA: TGTGCCAGCAGCTCCGGTACTAGCGGCGGGGTCAATGAGCAGTTCTTC
D gene: .; V gene: TRBV20-1; clone size: .; J gene: TRBJ1-2; CDR3 protein: CSAPTGGSRYGCTF; CDR3 DNA: .
D gene: .; V gene: TRBV29-1; clone size: few; J gene: TRBJ1-2; CDR3 protein: CSEGPPYGYTF; CDR3 DNA: TGCAGCGAAGGACCTCCCTATGGCTACACCTTC
D gene: .; V gene: TRBV15; clone size: .; J gene: TRBJ2-7; CDR3 protein: CATSSRGFGEQYF; CDR3 DNA: TGTGCCACCAGCTCACGGGGATTCGGCGAGCAGTACTTC
D gene: .; V gene: TRBV9; clone size: .; J gene: TRBJ2-7; CDR3 protein: CASSVGPLDEQYF; CDR3 DNA: TGTGCCAGCAGCGTAGGGCCCCTGGACGAGCAGTACTTC
D gene: .; V gene: TRBV6-2/TRBV6-3; clone size: .; J gene: TRBJ2-1; CDR3 protein: CASSYLTLRGSINEQFF; CDR3 DNA: TGTGCCAGCAGTTACTTGACGTTAAGGGGGTCCATCAATGAGCAGTTCTTC
D gene: .; V gene: TRBV21-1; clone size: many; J gene: TRBJ2-7; CDR3 protein: CASSKPGQVCSYEQYF; CDR3 DNA: TGTGCCAGCAGCAAACCGGGACAGGTTTGCTCCTACGAGCAGTACTTC
D gene: .; V gene: TRBV5-1; clone size: few; J gene: TRBJ2-7; CDR3 protein: CASSWLDVSYEQYF; CDR3 DNA: TGCGCCAGCAGCTGGTTGGACGTCTCCTACGAGCAGTACTTC
D gene: .; V gene: TRBV30; clone size: few; J gene: TRBJ2-1; CDR3 protein: CAWSVQSGTSNEQFF; CDR3 DNA: TGTGCCTGGAGTGTACAAAGCGGAACCTCGAATGAGCAGTTCTTC
D gene: TRBD2; V gene: TRBV6-2/TRBV6-3; clone size: .; J gene: TRBJ2-1; CDR3 protein: CASSNGGTQFF; CDR3 DNA: TGTGCCAGCTCAAACGGGGGGACCCAGTTCTTC
D gene: TRBD2; V gene: TRBV20-1; clone size: many; J gene: TRBJ2-1; CDR3 protein: CSAPQSLLAGTYNEQFF; CDR3 DNA: TGCAGTGCTCCACAGAGCCTTCTAGCGGGCACCTACAATGAGCAGTTCTTC
D gene: TRBD2; V gene: TRBV20-1; clone size: .; J gene: TRBJ2-7; CDR3 protein: CSAEGVAGDYEQYF; CDR3 DNA: TGCAGTGCTGAGGGAGTAGCGGGTGATTACGAGCAGTACTTC
D gene: .; V gene: TRBV20-1; clone size: .; J gene: TRBJ2-7; CDR3 protein: CSATPWGRNTLGEQYF; CDR3 DNA: TGCAGTGCTACCCCGTGGGGGAGGAACACCCTTGGGGAGCAGTACTTC
D gene: .; V gene: TRBV6-5; clone size: .; J gene: TRBJ1-2; CDR3 protein: CASSRGMAYGYTF; CDR3 DNA: TGTGCCAGCAGTAGGGGGATGGCCTATGGCTACACCTTC
D gene: TRBD1; V gene: TRBV20-1; clone size: many; J gene: TRBJ2-7; CDR3 protein: CSATGTGVYEQYF; CDR3 DNA: TGCAGTGCTACCGGGACAGGGGTCTACGAGCAGTACTTC
D gene: .; V gene: TRBV12-3/TRBV12-4; clone size: few; J gene: TRBJ2-3; CDR3 protein: CASKYASDTQYF; CDR3 DNA: TGTGCCAGCAAATACGCATCGGATACGCAGTATTTT
D gene: TRBD1; V gene: TRBV12-3/TRBV12-4; clone size: .; J gene: TRBJ1-2; CDR3 protein: CASSWDRVDGYTF; CDR3 DNA: TGTGCCAGCAGTTGGGACAGGGTAGATGGCTACACCTTC
D gene: .; V gene: TRBV6-2/TRBV6-3; clone size: few; J gene: TRBJ2-7; CDR3 protein: CASSYDTGRYEQYF; CDR3 DNA: TGTGCCAGCAGTTACGATACAGGGCGATACGAGCAGTACTTC
D gene: TRBD1; V gene: TRBV2; clone size: .; J gene: TRBJ2-1; CDR3 protein: CASSEDRTDNEQFF; CDR3 DNA: TGTGCCAGCAGTGAGGACAGGACGGACAATGAGCAGTTCTTC
D gene: .; V gene: TRBV12-5; clone size: .; J gene: TRBJ1-1; CDR3 protein: CASGNVPQQAEAFF; CDR3 DNA: TGTGCTAGTGGCAACGTCCCCCAACAGGCTGAAGCTTTCTTT
D gene: TRBD1; V gene: TRBV24-1; clone size: few; J gene: TRBJ2-1; CDR3 protein: CATSDPGTGVNEQFF; CDR3 DNA: TGTGCCACCAGTGACCCCGGGACAGGGGTGAATGAGCAGTTCTTC
D gene: .; V gene: TRBV7-9; clone size: .; J gene: TRBJ1-5; CDR3 protein: CASSLVEPSSDQPQHF; CDR3 DNA: TGTGCCAGCAGCCTAGTTGAGCCCTCTTCTGATCAGCCCCAGCATTTT
D gene: TRBD2; V gene: TRBV9; clone size: many; J gene: TRBJ2-7; CDR3 protein: CASSRDYAYEQYF; CDR3 DNA: TGTGCCAGCAGCCGGGACTATGCCTACGAGCAGTACTTC
D gene: TRBD2; V gene: TRBV18; clone size: .; J gene: TRBJ2-1; CDR3 protein: CASSPPSGHNEQFF; CDR3 DNA: TGTGCCAGCTCACCACCTAGCGGGCACAATGAGCAGTTCTTC
D gene: TRBD1; V gene: TRBV10-3; clone size: few; J gene: TRBJ2-1; CDR3 protein: CAIRDSRTGSHEQFF; CDR3 DNA: TGTGCCATCAGGGACTCCCGGACAGGGTCCCATGAGCAGTTCTTC
D gene: .; V gene: TRBV10-2; clone size: few; J gene: TRBJ2-7; CDR3 protein: CATAEAYEQYF; CDR3 DNA: TGCGCCACCGCAGAGGCCTACGAGCAGTACTTC
D gene: .; V gene: TRBV3-1; clone size: .; J gene: TRBJ2-4; CDR3 protein: CASSQGEVRAKNIQYF; CDR3 DNA: TGTGCCAGCAGCCAAGGTGAGGTGAGAGCCAAAAACATTCAGTACTTC
D gene: .; V gene: TRBV10-3; clone size: .; J gene: TRBJ2-3; CDR3 protein: CAISPTQGVDTDTQYF; CDR3 DNA: TGTGCCATCAGTCCAACCCAGGGAGTCGACACAGATACGCAGTATTTT
D gene: TRBD2; V gene: TRBV7-9; clone size: few; J gene: TRBJ2-1; CDR3 protein: CASSLGIGLAPDTEQFF; CDR3 DNA: TGTGCCAGCAGCTTAGGCATCGGACTAGCACCGGACACAGAGCAGTTCTTC
D gene: .; V gene: TRBV20-1; clone size: many; J gene: TRBJ2-7; CDR3 protein: CSARNTGSAYEQYF; CDR3 DNA: TGCAGTGCTAGGAACACAGGGTCCGCGTACGAGCAGTACTTC
D gene: TRBD2; V gene: TRBV10-3; clone size: .; J gene: TRBJ2-2; CDR3 protein: CAISGGLSTGELFF; CDR3 DNA: TGTGCCATCAGCGGGGGACTATCCACCGGGGAGCTGTTTTTT
D gene: TRBD1; V gene: TRBV20-1; clone size: .; J gene: TRBJ1-1; CDR3 protein: CSARAGGINTEAFF; CDR3 DNA: TGCAGTGCTAGGGCAGGGGGCATTAACACTGAAGCTTTCTTT
D gene: .; V gene: TRBV9; clone size: .; J gene: TRBJ2-6; CDR3 protein: CASSAYTGANVLTF; CDR3 DNA: TGTGCCAGCAGCGCCTACACTGGGGCCAACGTCCTGACTTTC
D gene: TRBD1; V gene: TRBV20-1; clone size: .; J gene: TRBJ1-5; CDR3 protein: CSASRDRGGQPQHF; CDR3 DNA: TGCAGTGCTAGCCGGGACAGGGGTGGACAGCCCCAGCATTTT
D gene: .; V gene: TRBV4-1; clone size: .; J gene: TRBJ2-6; CDR3 protein: CASSQEGTVWSGANVLTF; CDR3 DNA: TGCGCCAGCAGCCAAGAGGGTACAGTATGGTCTGGGGCCAACGTCCTGACTTTC
D gene: .; V gene: TRBV10-1; clone size: .; J gene: TRBJ2-1; CDR3 protein: CASSESRANEQFF; CDR3 DNA: TGCGCCAGCAGTGAGTCAAGAGCAAATGAGCAGTTCTTC
D gene: .; V gene: TRBV20-1; clone size: .; J gene: TRBJ2-1; CDR3 protein: CSARDGQRYNEQFF; CDR3 DNA: TGCAGTGCTAGAGATGGGCAGCGGTACAATGAGCAGTTCTTC
D gene: TRBD1; V gene: TRBV15; clone size: .; J gene: TRBJ1-2; CDR3 protein: CATSRTGNGYTF; CDR3 DNA: TGTGCCACCAGCAGGACAGGGAACGGCTACACCTTC
D gene: .; V gene: TRBV5-1; clone size: .; J gene: TRBJ2-3; CDR3 protein: CASSEQGLATDTQYF; CDR3 DNA: TGCGCCAGCAGCGAACAGGGTTTAGCCACAGATACGCAGTATTTT
D gene: .; V gene: TRBV29-1; clone size: many; J gene: TRBJ2-1; CDR3 protein: CSVAEYNEQFF; CDR3 DNA: TGCAGCGTTGCGGAGTACAATGAGCAGTTCTTC